This TCR beta chain was profiled in a study of T cell repertoires in cytomegalovirus infection. Findings of the study overall: The ex vivo response was dominated by HLA-C-restricted CMV-specific TCR beta clonotypes. Carriers of CMV plus the relevant HLA were identified by cumulative public TCR beta family frequency.

In TCRdb, the reads were re-called with MiXCR into one record per CDR3 protein. Of around 750,000 distinct CDR3 sequences listed, over 25% were seen once; the top ten hold around 12%. The sample holds a few counts of this clonotype. Its antigen remains unidentified. The CDR3 has 17 amino acids. CDR1 and CDR2 (germline): MNHEY, SVGAGI. V lost 2 bases and J 9 bases, leaving 23 bases between the germline ends. The receptor comes from a human donor in good health (CMV status not recorded). Some clones in this sample may be carry-over from other donors' samples. The starting material was cultured CD8+ T cells from PBMCs, obtained from culture after CMV antigen stimulation. This rearrangement joins TRBV6-5 to TRBJ2-1; D might be TRBD1 or TRBD2, each matching 5 bases. The CDR3 sequence: CASSYGSAAGSRSEQFF. In nucleotides, the CDR3 is TGTGCCAGCAGTTACGGCTCGGCGGCAGGGAGTAGGTCTGAGCAGTTCTTC.